This T cell receptor beta chain was sequenced in a study of T cells in Graves' hyperthyroidism and ophthalmopathy. This clonotype was recorded many times. The target antigen is unknown. At first hyperthyroidism diagnosis, before any ophthalmopathy symptoms, the blood sample was collected. CDR3 length equals 14 residues. Deletions cut 0 bases from V and 1 base from J, with 5 bases between. Germline lookup yields CDR1 SGDLS and CDR2 YYNGEE. Study-level findings and limits: A model using 13 V-J features told ophthalmopathy apart from stable hyperthyroidism.

From RNA transcripts, TCR beta CDR3 regions were amplified. The TCR CDR3 first-round RT-PCR relied on the HTBI primer set. TCRdb passed the multiplex PCR reads through MiXCR, listing each CDR3 protein once. The sample lists around 240,000 distinct CDR3 sequences, less than 15% occurring once. The chain is built from TRBV9 and TRBJ2-1; D not certain. The source material was blood. This sequence was found in a woman aged 40 to 50 with Graves' hyperthyroidism that later progressed to Graves' ophthalmopathy. In nucleotides, the CDR3 is TGTGCCAGCAGCGTAGATGCGTCCTACAATGAGCAGTTCTTC. Protein product: CASSVDASYNEQFF.